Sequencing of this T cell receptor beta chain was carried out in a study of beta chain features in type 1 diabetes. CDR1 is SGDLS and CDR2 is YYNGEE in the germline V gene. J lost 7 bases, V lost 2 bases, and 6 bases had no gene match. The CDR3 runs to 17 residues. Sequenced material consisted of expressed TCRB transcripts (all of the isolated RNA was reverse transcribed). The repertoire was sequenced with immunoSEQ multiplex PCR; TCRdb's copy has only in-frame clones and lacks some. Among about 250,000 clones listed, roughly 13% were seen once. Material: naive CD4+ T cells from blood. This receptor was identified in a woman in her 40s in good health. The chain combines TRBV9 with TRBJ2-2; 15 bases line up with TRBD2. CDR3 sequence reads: CASSVGLAGGRHGELFF. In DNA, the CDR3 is TGTGCCAGCAGCGTGGGACTAGCGGGGGGCCGGCACGGGGAGCTGTTTTTT. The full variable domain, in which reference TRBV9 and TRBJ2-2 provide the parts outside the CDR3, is DSGVTQTPKHLITATGQRVTLRCSPRSGDLSVYWYQQSLDQGLQFLIQYYNGEERAKGNILERFSAQQFPDLHSELNLSSLELGDSALYFCASSVGLAGGRHGELFFGEGSRLTVL.